These T cell receptor beta chains were read from a single sample in a study of CD8 T cells in ankylosing spondylitis. TCRdb used MiXCR to reprocess the 5' RACE reads, holding one entry per CDR3 protein. The table includes approximately 30,000 distinct CDR3 sequences, roughly 7.9% detected once. Material: blood. The receptors shown here come from a male donor with ankylosing spondylitis or in good health (not recorded which). The CDR3 runs from the conserved cysteine through the conserved F or W. D genes are given only for firm matches. Rows give clone size only sometimes, using once, few, many, or a class for an expanded clone.

size	V	J	D	DNA	CDR3
NA	TRBV5-1	TRBJ2-4	TRBD2	TGCGCCAGCAGTTCTCGACTAGCGGGAGCCAAAAACATTCAGTACTTC	CASSSRLAGAKNIQYF
NA	TRBV11-2	TRBJ2-4	TRBD2	TGTGCCAGCAGCTGGGGGGGGAACATTCAGTACTTC	CASSWGGNIQYF
many	TRBV7-9	TRBJ2-1	TRBD1	TGTGCCAGCAGCGAACGGACAGGGGGCTTGAATGAGCAGTTCTTC	CASSERTGGLNEQFF
many	TRBV29-1	TRBJ2-2	NA	TGCAGCGTGGTATTGGGCGCCGGGGAGCTGTTTTTT	CSVVLGAGELFF
NA	TRBV6-2/TRBV6-3	TRBJ2-2	NA	TGTGCCAGCAGTTACTCGGGCACCGGGGAGCTGTTTTTT	CASSYSGTGELFF
few	TRBV6-6	TRBJ2-7	NA	TGTGCCAGCAGCGAATCCGATGGAAGCTACGAGCAGTACTTC	CASSESDGSYEQYF
many	TRBV20-1	TRBJ2-1	NA	TGCAGTGCCCAACCTTCAGGGACCCAGGGCAATGAGCAGTTCTTC	CSAQPSGTQGNEQFF
many	TRBV5-6	TRBJ2-1	NA	TGTGCCAGCAGCTTTGGGACCTCCTACAATGAGCAGTTCTTC	CASSFGTSYNEQFF
NA	TRBV20-1	TRBJ2-1	NA	TGCAGTGCTACCAACCCGGGACTCAATAAGTACAATGAGCAGTTCTTC	CSATNPGLNKYNEQFF
NA	TRBV5-1	TRBJ2-5	TRBD2	TGCGCCAGCAGCACTAGCGTGGGGGGGACCCAGTACTTC	CASSTSVGGTQYF
many	TRBV10-2	TRBJ1-2	NA	TGCGCCAGCAGTGACAGGACCAACTATGGCTACACCTTC	CASSDRTNYGYTF
many	TRBV29-1	TRBJ2-3	NA	TGCAGCGTTGAAGCACGGACCTTTAGCACAGATACGCAGTATTTT	CSVEARTFSTDTQYF
NA	TRBV23-1	TRBJ2-2	TRBD1	TGCGCCAGCAGTCACGTAGACAGGGGGCGTAACACCGGGGAGCTGTTTTTT	CASSHVDRGRNTGELFF
many	TRBV28	TRBJ2-1	TRBD1	TGTGCCAGCAGTCACAGACAGGGCTACAATGAGCAGTTCTTC	CASSHRQGYNEQFF
many	TRBV6-2/TRBV6-3	TRBJ2-2	NA	TGTGCCAGCAGTTTCGAGGGGGCGAACACCGGGGAGCTGTTTTTT	CASSFEGANTGELFF
few	TRBV29-1	TRBJ1-2	TRBD1	TGCAGCGTCGGGACAGGGAATCCCTATGGCTACACCTTC	CSVGTGNPYGYTF